These 25 T cell receptor beta chains share one sample of origin, sequenced in a study of CD8 T cells in ankylosing spondylitis. TCRdb used MiXCR to reprocess the 5' RACE reads, holding one entry per CDR3 protein. The table records some 340,000 distinct CDR3 sequences, roughly 15% of them present only once. What was sequenced was blood, either unsorted or a sorted T cell fraction (not recorded which). These receptors were collected from a male donor with ankylosing spondylitis or in good health (not recorded which).

The genes are TRBV27 and TRBJ2-7; D might be TRBD2 (7 bases). V lost 6 bases to trimming and J lost 3 bases, with 30 bases between them. CDR3 length: 19 residues. Germline values: CDR1 MNHEY, CDR2 SMNVEV (reference sequence). CDR3: CASRRDPGGLASVNYEQYF. For the CDR3, the DNA is TGTGCCAGCAGGCGGGACCCCGGGGGGCTAGCGTCCGTAAACTACGAGCAGTACTTC.

This clonotype was counted at least ten times. The CDR3 loop is CASSPSGTDASPLHF. The DNA of the CDR3 is TGTGCCAGCTCCCCCTCAGGGACAGATGCGTCACCCCTCCACTTT. This rearrangement joins TRBV6-2 or TRBV6-3 to TRBJ1-6, with 7 nucleotides matching TRBD1. The CDR3 is 15 residues long. Germline-derived CDR1 and CDR2 are MNHEY and SVGEGT. The ends lost 8 bases at V and 10 bases at J; junction bases unmatched: 14.

At least ten counts were recorded for this clonotype. The chain combines TRBV7-2 with TRBJ2-3; D remains unclear. The V end was cut by 2 bases, the J end by 2 bases, with 8 bases between. Germline V CDR1 and CDR2: SGHTA, FQGNSA. The CDR3 has 14 amino acids. The CDR3: CASSLFLLTDTQYF. The CDR3 nucleotides read TGTGCCAGCAGCTTATTTCTCCTCACAGATACGCAGTATTTT. Combining the CDR3 with reference TRBV7-2 and TRBJ2-3 gives the whole variable domain GAGVSQSPSNKVTEKGKDVELRCDPISGHTALYWYRQSLGQGLEFLIYFQGNSAPDKSGLPSDRFSAERTGGSVSTLTIQRTQQEDSAVYLCASSLFLLTDTQYFGPGTRLTVL.

The J gene is TRBJ1-4, the V gene TRBV19, with no clear D. This CDR3 spans 14 amino acids. Germline V gene lookup returns CDR1 LNHDA and CDR2 SQIVND (reference sequence). Trimming removed 7 bases at V and 0 bases at J, with 9 bases between. For the CDR3, the DNA is TGTGCCAGTATTCAGAGCGCAACTAATGAAAAACTGTTTTTT. This translates into CASIQSATNEKLFF.

This clonotype has at least ten counts. The chain couples TRBV11-2 to TRBJ2-7; the D call may be TRBD1 or TRBD2 (5 bases each). This CDR3 spans 16 amino acids. Germline V lookup: CDR1 SGHAT, CDR2 FQNNGV. Trimming stripped 4 bases from V and 0 bases from J, with 16 bases between. For the CDR3, the DNA is TGTGCCAGCAGCTCCGGGACGGCCCTGAGCTCCTACGAGCAGTACTTC. Its translation: CASSSGTALSSYEQYF. Together with reference TRBV11-2 and TRBJ2-7, the CDR3 gives the full variable domain: EAGVAQSPRYKIIEKRQSVAFWCNPISGHATLYWYQQILGQGPKLLIQFQNNGVVDDSQLPKDRFSAERLKGVDSTLKIQPAKLEDSAVYLCASSSGTALSSYEQYFGPGTRLTVT.

V and J are TRBV7-2 and TRBJ2-1; 8 bases are a match to TRBD2. Germline V CDR1 and CDR2: SGHTA, FQGNSA. The J segment lost 6 bases and the V segment lost 2 bases, leaving 9 bases of the junction unmatched. The CDR3 extends over 16 amino acids. This CDR3 reads CASSLFGRGVTNEQFF. CDR3 nucleotide sequence: TGTGCCAGCAGCTTATTTGGGCGGGGGGTCACCAATGAGCAGTTCTTC.

In this sample, this clonotype turned up a few times. The chain uses TRBV7-2 and TRBJ2-3; D uncertain. This CDR3 has 14 amino acids. The V gene's germline CDR1 is SGHTA and CDR2 FQGNSA. V lost 1 base and J 6 bases, leaving 11 bases between the germline ends. The DNA for the CDR3 is TGTGCCAGCAGCTTAGGATTGGGCGTCGATACGCAGTATTTT. Protein: CASSLGLGVDTQYF.

This clonotype occurred a few times. This chain connects TRBV6-1 to TRBJ2-7; D is possibly TRBD1 (5 bases). V lost 5 bases and J 2 bases, leaving 16 bases between the germline ends. The CDR3 has 15 amino acids. Looked up from germline, CDR1 is MNHNS and CDR2 is SASEGT. For the CDR3, the DNA is TGTGCCAGCAGTCCGGGCAGGGTATCCCCCTACGAGCAGTACTTC. Translating it yields CASSPGRVSPYEQYF.

This rearrangement joins TRBV5-5 to TRBJ2-3; the match to TRBD2 covers 9 bases. The CDR3 is 15 amino acids. Per germline, CDR1 SGHKS and CDR2 YYEKEE (reference sequence). J was trimmed by 3 bases and V by 4 bases; bases with no gene match: 6. The CDR3 spells CASSGIGLATDTQYF. The CDR3 coding sequence is TGTGCCAGCAGCGGGATTGGACTAGCGACAGATACGCAGTATTTT.

In its sample, this clonotype was seen a few times. The chain combines TRBV15 with TRBJ1-1; 10 bases fit TRBD1. This CDR3 has 16 residues. From germline, CDR1 is LNHNV and CDR2 YYDKDF (reference sequence). V lost 1 base and J lost 11; bases outside the gene matches: 13. CDR3 DNA: TGTGCCACCAGCAGAGGCCCGGGACAGGGGACCTGGAGGGCTTTCTTT. This encodes CATSRGPGQGTWRAFF.

Ten or more counts support this clonotype. V and J are TRBV12-3 or TRBV12-4 and TRBJ1-1, with D unresolved. The CDR3 covers 12 residues. The V end was cut by 3 bases, the J end by 8 bases, with 10 bases between. CDR3 DNA: TGTGCCAGCAGTTTTAGGCCCCAGGAAGCTTTCTTT. It yields the protein CASSFRPQEAFF.

This clonotype was counted between two and nine times. V gene TRBV6-2 or TRBV6-3 combines with J gene TRBJ2-2, with D perhaps TRBD1 (5 bases). From germline, CDR1 is MNHEY and CDR2 SVGEGT. Deletions cut 6 bases from V and 3 bases from J, with 14 bases between. There are 15 residues in the CDR3. The CDR3 coding sequence is TGTGCCAGCAGCGGCGACAGTCCTTACACCGGGGAGCTGTTTTTT. Protein: CASSGDSPYTGELFF.

The gene calls are TRBV3-1 and TRBJ1-4; 8 bases match TRBD1. The CDR3 runs 14 residues. J lost 5 bases, V lost 5 bases, and 4 bases had no gene match. CDR1 is LGHDT, CDR2 YNNKEL, per germline (reference sequence). As DNA, the CDR3 is TGTGCCAGCAGCGAGGGGACAGGCAATGAAAAACTGTTTTTT. Its translation is CASSEGTGNEKLFF.

V and J are TRBV29-1 and TRBJ2-1; no definite D call. The CDR3 contains 15 residues. Between the trimmed V and J ends, which lost 3 bases and 1 base, there was a span of 13 bases. The V gene's germline CDR1 is SQVTM and CDR2 ANQGSEA. The CDR3 sequence is CSVDGRRPSYNEQFF. CDR3 DNA sequence: TGCAGCGTTGACGGGCGGAGACCGTCCTACAATGAGCAGTTCTTC.

The gene calls are TRBV18 and TRBJ2-1, with D perhaps assigned TRBD1 or TRBD2 (5 bases each). The CDR3 covers 16 residues. Germline loops: CDR1 KGHSH, CDR2 LQKENI. Trimming took 3 bases from V and 5 from J, leaving 17 bases between them. CDR3 nucleotides: TGTGCCAGCTCACCGGGAGTGCTTTCAGGGAACAATGAGCAGTTCTTC. It specifies CASSPGVLSGNNEQFF.

This clonotype was recorded a few times. The rearrangement uses TRBV4-1 and TRBJ2-3, with 10 bases that match TRBD2. CDR1 and CDR2 from the germline V gene are MGHRA and YSYEKL. The CDR3 contains 18 residues. Losses at the gene ends were 0 bases for V and 0 bases for J; bases not matched to a gene: 6. DNA for the CDR3: TGCGCCAGCAGCCAAGATCTTAGCGGGAGGATAAGCACAGATACGCAGTATTTT. Protein sequence: CASSQDLSGRISTDTQYF.

In its sample, this clonotype was seen a few times. The rearrangement joins TRBV29-1 to TRBJ1-4, with D tentatively TRBD1 (5 bases). This CDR3 contains 12 residues. Trimming left V 7 bases short and J 10 bases short, with 16 bases between. Per germline, CDR1 SQVTM and CDR2 ANQGSEA. The CDR3 bases are TGCAGCGGGGGCCAGAATGAGGGAAAACTGTTTTTT. Translating gives CSGGQNEGKLFF.

The chain combines TRBV4-2 with TRBJ2-2; D remains ambiguous. Germline values: CDR1 LGHNA, CDR2 YNFKEQ. This CDR3 region has 16 residues. The germline V and J ends were trimmed by 2 bases and 6 bases, with 16 bases remaining between them. CDR3 region: CASSQRWGSKAGELFF. The CDR3 coding sequence is TGTGCCAGCAGCCAAAGATGGGGTAGCAAGGCCGGGGAGCTGTTTTTT.

The chain combines TRBV7-2 with TRBJ2-7; TRBD2 matches at 13 bases. The CDR3 is made up of 17 amino acids. V shed 4 bases and J 3 bases; nucleotides not matched to a gene: 9. Germline V lookup: CDR1 SGHTA, CDR2 FQGNSA. The CDR3: CASSSTSGGAKLYEQYF. The CDR3 nucleotides are TGTGCCAGCAGCTCTACTAGCGGGGGGGCCAAGCTCTACGAGCAGTACTTC.

This clonotype was seen repeatedly, ten times or more. The chain employs TRBV12-3 or TRBV12-4 and TRBJ1-4; D remains unclear. CDR3 length: 15 amino acids. Between the trimmed V and J ends, which lost 3 bases and 7 bases, there was a span of 15 bases. CDR3 residues: CASSFEQRPIEKLFF. As DNA, the CDR3 is TGTGCCAGCAGTTTTGAGCAGAGGCCGATTGAAAAACTGTTTTTT.

This chain connects TRBV5-1 to TRBJ2-3; D unclear. V gave up 6 bases and J gave up 2 bases, with 4 bases separating them. This CDR3 comprises 11 residues. CDR1 and CDR2 from the germline V gene are SGHRS and YFSETQ. The DNA of the CDR3 is TGCGCCAGCACTGACACAGATACGCAGTATTTT. This translates into CASTDTDTQYF.

This clonotype was counted at least ten times. The chain carries TRBV5-1 and TRBJ2-1; no clear D gene. Trimming shortened V by 0 bases and J by 6 bases, and 10 bases separated the two germline ends. The CDR3 consists of 14 residues. Germline lookup yields CDR1 SGHRS and CDR2 YFSETQ. DNA for the CDR3: TGCGCCAGCAGCTTGGCCTTAGGACGCAATGAGCAGTTCTTC. This translates into CASSLALGRNEQFF.

This chain's CDR3 is CASSQDYRGLGTDTQYF. The CDR3 DNA sequence: TGTGCCAGCAGCCAAGATTATCGGGGGCTAGGCACAGATACGCAGTATTTT. The chain joins TRBV3-1 to TRBJ2-3; D possibly matches TRBD1 or TRBD2 (6 bases each). The V end lost 0 bases, the J end lost 1 base, and 14 bases lay between the germline ends. There are 17 residues in the CDR3. The germline V gene encodes CDR1 LGHDT and CDR2 YNNKEL (reference sequence).

This chain connects TRBV3-1 to TRBJ2-7; D is unresolved. The germline V and J ends were trimmed by 2 bases and 6 bases, with 14 bases remaining between them. The CDR3 extends over 14 amino acids. The germline V gene has CDR1 LGHDT and CDR2 YNNKEL (reference sequence). The CDR3 bases are TGTGCCAGCAGCCAAATACTCGGGTTCGTCGAGCAGTACTTC. This gives the protein CASSQILGFVEQYF.

This clonotype was detected a few times. This chain connects TRBV10-3 to TRBJ2-3; 10 nucleotides align to TRBD2. CDR1 and CDR2 (germline): ENHRY, SYGVKD. Trimming cost V 6 bases and J 4 bases; bases outside gene matches: 10. The CDR3 totals 16 residues. CDR3 sequence: CAIRLGGAGGPDTQYF. The CDR3 region has the DNA TGTGCCATCAGACTCGGAGGAGCGGGGGGGCCAGATACGCAGTATTTT.